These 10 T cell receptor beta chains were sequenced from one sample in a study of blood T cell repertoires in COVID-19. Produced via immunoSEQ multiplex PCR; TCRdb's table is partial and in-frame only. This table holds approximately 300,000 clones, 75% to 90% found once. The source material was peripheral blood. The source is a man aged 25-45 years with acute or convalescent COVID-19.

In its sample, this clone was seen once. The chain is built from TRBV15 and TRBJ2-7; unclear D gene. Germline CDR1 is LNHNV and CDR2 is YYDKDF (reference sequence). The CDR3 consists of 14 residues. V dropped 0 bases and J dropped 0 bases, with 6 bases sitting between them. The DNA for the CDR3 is TGTGCCACCAGCAGAGATCAGGTCTCCTACGAGCAGTACTTC. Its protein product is CATSRDQVSYEQYF.

CDR3 protein: CASSQLRVVGETQYF. CDR3 nucleotides: TGTGCCAGCAGCCAATTGAGGGTGGTAGGTGAGACCCAGTACTTC. The genes are TRBV3-1 (or the pseudogene TRBV3-2) and TRBJ2-5; TRBD2 might be the D (5 bases). Germline assignment: CDR1 LGHDT and CDR2 YNNKEL (reference sequence). V lost 2 bases and J 5 bases, leaving 15 bases between the germline ends. This CDR3 spans 15 amino acids.

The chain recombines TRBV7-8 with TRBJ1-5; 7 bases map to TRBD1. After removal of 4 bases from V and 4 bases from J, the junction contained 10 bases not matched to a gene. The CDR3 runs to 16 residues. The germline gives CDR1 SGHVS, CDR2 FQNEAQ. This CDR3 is CASSSRGKFTNQPQHF. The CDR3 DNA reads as TGTGCCAGCAGCTCCAGGGGGAAGTTTACAAATCAGCCCCAGCATTTT. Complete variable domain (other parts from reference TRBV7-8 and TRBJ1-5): GAGVSQSPRYKVAKRGQDVALRCDPISGHVSLFWYQQALGQGPEFLTYFQNEAQLDKSGLPSDRFFAERPEGSVSTLKIQRTQQEDSAVYLCASSSRGKFTNQPQHFGDGTRLSIL.

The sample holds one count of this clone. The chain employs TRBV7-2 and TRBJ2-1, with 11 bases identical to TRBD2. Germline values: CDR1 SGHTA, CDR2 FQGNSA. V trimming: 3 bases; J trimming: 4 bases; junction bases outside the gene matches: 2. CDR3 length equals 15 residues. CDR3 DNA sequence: TGTGCCAGCAGCTTTGGACTAGCGGGTTACAATGAGCAGTTCTTC. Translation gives CASSFGLAGYNEQFF.

Written as DNA, the CDR3 is TGTGCCAGCAGCCCAGCGCCGGGCGGGAGGGGTAGAGATACGCAGTATTTT. This codes for CASSPAPGGRGRDTQYF. V and J are TRBV7-3 and TRBJ2-3, with 9 positions matching TRBD2. The CDR3 runs to 17 residues. The germline CDR1 and CDR2 sequences are SGHTA and FQGTGA. V lost 5 bases and J lost 5; bases outside the gene matches: 14.

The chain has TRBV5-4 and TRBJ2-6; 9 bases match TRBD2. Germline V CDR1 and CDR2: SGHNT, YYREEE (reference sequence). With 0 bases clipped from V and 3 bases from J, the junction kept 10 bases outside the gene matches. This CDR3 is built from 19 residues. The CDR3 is CASSLDAGGPSGGANVLTF. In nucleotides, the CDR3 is TGTGCCAGCAGCTTGGATGCGGGAGGGCCCTCGGGTGGGGCCAACGTCCTGACTTTC.

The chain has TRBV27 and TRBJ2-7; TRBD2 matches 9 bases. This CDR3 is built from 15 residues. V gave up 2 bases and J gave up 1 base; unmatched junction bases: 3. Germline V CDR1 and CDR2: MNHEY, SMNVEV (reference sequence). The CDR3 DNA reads TGTGCCAGCAGTTTAGTAAGCGGGGGGTCCTACGAGCAGTACTTC. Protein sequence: CASSLVSGGSYEQYF.

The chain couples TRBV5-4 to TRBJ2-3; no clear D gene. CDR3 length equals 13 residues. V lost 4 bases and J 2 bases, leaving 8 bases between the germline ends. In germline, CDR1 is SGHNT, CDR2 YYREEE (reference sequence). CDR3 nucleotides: TGTGCCAGCAGCCTTGGCTCCACAGATACGCAGTATTTT. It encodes CASSLGSTDTQYF.

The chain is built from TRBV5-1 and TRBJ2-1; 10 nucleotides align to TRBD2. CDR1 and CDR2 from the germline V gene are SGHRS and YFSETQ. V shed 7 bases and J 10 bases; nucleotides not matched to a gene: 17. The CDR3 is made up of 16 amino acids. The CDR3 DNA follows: TGCGCCAGCGGTTCCGGGACTAGCGAACGAAGTTGGGAGCAGTTCTTC. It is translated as CASGSGTSERSWEQFF.

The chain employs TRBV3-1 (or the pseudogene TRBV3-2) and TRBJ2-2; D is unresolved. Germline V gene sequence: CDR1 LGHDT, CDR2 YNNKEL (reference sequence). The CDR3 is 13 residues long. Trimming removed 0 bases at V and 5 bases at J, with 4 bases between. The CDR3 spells CASSQETTGELFF. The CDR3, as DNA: TGTGCCAGCAGCCAAGAGACTACCGGGGAGCTGTTTTTT.